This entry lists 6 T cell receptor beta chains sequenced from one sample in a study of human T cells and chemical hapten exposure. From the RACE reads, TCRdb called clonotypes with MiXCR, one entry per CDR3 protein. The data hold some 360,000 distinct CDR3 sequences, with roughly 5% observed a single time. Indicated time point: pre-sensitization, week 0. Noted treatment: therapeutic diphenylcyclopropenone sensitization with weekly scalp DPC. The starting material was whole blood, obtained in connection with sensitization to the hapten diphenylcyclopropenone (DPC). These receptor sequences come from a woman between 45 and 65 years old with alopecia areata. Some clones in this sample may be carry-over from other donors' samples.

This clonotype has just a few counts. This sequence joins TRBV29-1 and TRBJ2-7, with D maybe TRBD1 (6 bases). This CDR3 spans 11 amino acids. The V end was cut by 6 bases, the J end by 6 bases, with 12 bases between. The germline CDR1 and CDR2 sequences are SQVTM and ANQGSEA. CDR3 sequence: CSVQGPGEQYF. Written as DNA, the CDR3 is TGCAGCGTCCAGGGGCCGGGCGAGCAGTACTTC.

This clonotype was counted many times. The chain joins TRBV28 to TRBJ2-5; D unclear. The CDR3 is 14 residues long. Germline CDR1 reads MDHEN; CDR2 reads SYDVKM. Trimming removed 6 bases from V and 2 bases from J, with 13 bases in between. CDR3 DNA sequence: TGTGCCAGCAGCCCCGGCGGTCAGCAAGAGACCCAGTACTTC. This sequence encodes CASSPGGQQETQYF. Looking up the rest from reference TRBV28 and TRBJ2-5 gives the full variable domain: DVKVTQSSRYLVKRTGEKVFLECVQDMDHENMFWYRQDPGLGLRLIYFSYDVKMKEKGDIPEGYSVSREKKERFSLILESASTNQTSMYLCASSPGGQQETQYFGPGTRLLVL.

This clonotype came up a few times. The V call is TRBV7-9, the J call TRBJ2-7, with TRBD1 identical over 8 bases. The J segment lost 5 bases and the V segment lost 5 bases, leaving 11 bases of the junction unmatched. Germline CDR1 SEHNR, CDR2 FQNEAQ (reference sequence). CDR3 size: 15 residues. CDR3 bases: TGTGCCAGCAGCCCCCGACAGGGGAATAGGGACGAGCAGTACTTC. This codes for CASSPRQGNRDEQYF.

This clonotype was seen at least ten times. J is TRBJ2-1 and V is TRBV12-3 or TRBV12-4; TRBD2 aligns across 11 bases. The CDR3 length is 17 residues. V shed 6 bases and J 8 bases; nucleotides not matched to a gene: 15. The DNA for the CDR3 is TGTGCCAGCAGCCCTGCACTATTAGCGGGAGGGCCCGATGAGCAGTTCTTC. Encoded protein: CASSPALLAGGPDEQFF.

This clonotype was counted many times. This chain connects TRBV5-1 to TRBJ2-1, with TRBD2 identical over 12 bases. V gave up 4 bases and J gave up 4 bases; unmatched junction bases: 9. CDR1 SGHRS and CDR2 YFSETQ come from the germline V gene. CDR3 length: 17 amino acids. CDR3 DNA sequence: TGCGCCAGCAGCCTATCGACTAGCGGGGGAGCTTACAATGAGCAGTTCTTC. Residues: CASSLSTSGGAYNEQFF. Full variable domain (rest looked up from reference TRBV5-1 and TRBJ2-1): KAGVTQTPRYLIKTRGQQVTLSCSPISGHRSVSWYQQTPGQGLQFLFEYFSETQRNKGNFPGRFSGRQFSNSRSEMNVSTLELGDSALYLCASSLSTSGGAYNEQFFGPGTRLTVL.

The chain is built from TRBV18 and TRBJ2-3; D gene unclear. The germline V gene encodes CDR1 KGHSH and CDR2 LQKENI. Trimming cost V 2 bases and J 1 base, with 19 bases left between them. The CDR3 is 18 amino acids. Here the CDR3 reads CASSPNVGSLGGTDTQYF. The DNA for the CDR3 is TGTGCCAGCTCACCAAACGTCGGCAGCTTAGGAGGCACAGATACGCAGTATTTT.